This T cell receptor beta chain came from a study of T-cell reconstitution after alpha-beta-depleted transplantation in children listed by TCRdb under 2016. Regarding the study in general: Using TCR repertoire profiling, the study quantitatively followed how T-cell immune reconstitution unfolded in children after TCRalphabeta/CD19-depleted allogeneic hematopoietic cell transplantation. General study outcomes and caveats: Over the following months the frequencies of hyperexpanded clones went down, and after one year T-cell counts and TCRbeta diversity were mostly credited to newly produced T cells. About two months after transplant, the apparently early recovery of alphabetaT-cell counts reportedly depended on just several hundred clones that had expanded rapidly and came from non-depleted graft cells. The high TCRbeta diversity at day 60 in some patients was ascribed to recipient T cells and intrathymic progenitors that had survived conditioning.

From its cysteine to its phenylalanine, the CDR3 spans 14 amino acids. Just CDR3 DNA is preserved here, 42 bases in frame from base 1. CDR1 and CDR2, looked up from the germline V gene (reference sequence), are PRHDT and FYEKMQ. Clipping removes 5 bases from V and 5 bases from J, with 7 as the unmatched junction base count. There are many counts of this clonotype. This receptor's antigen is unknown. Base qualities are missing; no much larger clone stands one base away. The sample's treatment or condition, from its label and the paper: allogeneic hematopoietic cell transplantation with graft depleted of TCRalphabeta T cells and CD19 B cells. The transplant recipients were children given TCRalphabeta/CD19-depleted allogeneic hematopoietic cell grafts. Library creation used PCR. These reads were obtained on an Illumina HiSeq 2500. TCR library preparation used molecular barcoding, with unique molecular identifiers applied to normalize quantification of the TCRbeta repertoire. The public reads were quality trimmed at Q25 with fastp and then assembled into clones with MiXCR by TCRdb, keeping productive beta chains. Rows are unified per CDR3 protein, each entry keeping the most common DNA and genes. Across this sample there are 500,000 to 750,000 distinct CDR3 sequences, with 13% seen only once. Around 2.2% of the sample is in the top ten clones.

The material sequenced was PBMCs, mostly from graft donor cells, taken 360 days after TCRalphabeta/CD19-depleted stem cell transplant. The chain is encoded by TRBV13 joined to TRBJ2-7; 9 central nucleotides agree with TRBD1. This sequence was found in a male patient between 5 and 17 years old who had a stem cell transplant for acute myeloid leukemia, so the T cells may come from the graft donor. The nucleotide sequence is TGTGCCAGCAGCCCCTGGACAGGGGAGGACGAGCAGTACTTC. Its translation reads: CASSPWTGEDEQYF.